These 31 T cell receptor beta chains were all obtained from the same sample, sequenced in a study of T cells in Graves' hyperthyroidism and ophthalmopathy. Amplification yielded TCR beta CDR3 regions, with RNA transcripts as the source. A set of HTBI primers served as the primers for a first-round RT-PCR of the TCR CDR3. MiXCR, run by TCRdb on the multiplex PCR reads, gives a single entry per CDR3 protein. The table includes under 800,000 distinct CDR3 sequences, 14% detected once. The sequenced sample was blood. The receptors stem from a woman younger than 30 with Graves' hyperthyroidism.

V is TRBV29-1 and J is TRBJ2-3, with D unclear. Between the trimmed V and J ends, which lost 2 bases and 3 bases, there was a span of 6 bases. Germline V lookup: CDR1 SQVTM, CDR2 ANQGSEA. CDR3 size: 12 residues. The CDR3 here is CSVETQTDTQYF. The CDR3 DNA reads TGCAGCGTTGAAACCCAAACAGATACGCAGTATTTT.

The chain couples TRBV6-1 to TRBJ2-1; 7 positions agree with TRBD1. Germline lookup yields CDR1 MNHNS and CDR2 SASEGT. J gave up 2 bases and V 5 bases, and 6 bases lay outside the gene matches. The CDR3 loop spans 15 amino acids. CDR3: CASSRVGTAYNEQFF. The DNA for the CDR3 is TGTGCCAGCAGTAGGGTAGGGACAGCCTACAATGAGCAGTTCTTC.

This clonotype was seen only a few times. The V and J genes are TRBV13 and TRBJ1-6; no definite D call. CDR1 and CDR2 from the germline V gene are PRHDT and FYEKMQ (reference sequence). V gave up 1 base and J gave up 6 bases, with 7 bases separating them. This CDR3 spans 14 amino acids. The CDR3 DNA sequence: TGTGCCAGCAGCTTAGCCTGGGCTAATTCACCCCTCCACTTT. Translated: CASSLAWANSPLHF.

There are many counts of this clonotype. The chain links TRBV6-1 to TRBJ2-7, with a possible D match to TRBD1 (6 bases). V lost 7 bases, J lost 4 bases, and 14 bases lay in between. Germline V gene lookup returns CDR1 MNHNS and CDR2 SASEGT. The CDR3 has 13 residues. The CDR3 DNA is TGTGCCAGCACTGAGACAGGACCTTACGAGCAGTACTTC. This encodes CASTETGPYEQYF.

This clonotype was counted ten times or more. The chain uses TRBV12-3 or TRBV12-4 and TRBJ2-1; TRBD2 aligns across 8 bases. The CDR3 covers 14 residues. V trimming: 5 bases; J trimming: 7 bases; junction bases outside the gene matches: 7. This chain's CDR3 is CASSTTGLGNEQFF. Written as DNA, the CDR3 is TGTGCCAGCAGTACTACGGGACTAGGGAATGAGCAGTTCTTC.

V is TRBV4-1 and J is TRBJ2-1, with D perhaps assigned TRBD1 or TRBD2 (5 bases each). Germline V gene data show CDR1 as MGHRA and CDR2 as YSYEKL. V gave up 2 bases and J gave up 4 bases, with 15 bases separating them. There are 16 residues in the CDR3. This CDR3 is CASSQSSGTGYNEQFF. The CDR3 region has the DNA TGCGCCAGCAGCCAATCCTCCGGGACGGGATACAATGAGCAGTTCTTC.

The sample holds many counts of this clonotype. The chain employs TRBV28 and TRBJ1-2, with D uncertain. The germline V and J ends were trimmed by 3 bases and 7 bases, with 12 bases remaining between them. CDR3 length equals 13 residues. Germline V gives CDR1 MDHEN, CDR2 SYDVKM. CDR3 nucleotide sequence: TGTGCCAGCAGTTTTGAGCCTTCCCTTGGCTACACCTTC. This translates into CASSFEPSLGYTF.

This clonotype was counted ten times or more. The chain uses TRBV20-1 and TRBJ1-6; D might be TRBD1 (5 bases). This CDR3 comprises 17 residues. CDR1 and CDR2 from the germline V gene are DFQATT and SNEGSKA (reference sequence). The ends were cut back, 1 base at V and 0 bases at J, with 13 bases in the middle. In nucleotides, the CDR3 is TGCAGTGCTAGAGCTGGGGACCATACCTCCTATAATTCACCCCTCCACTTT. Amino acid sequence: CSARAGDHTSYNSPLHF.

This clonotype was seen more than once but under ten times. The chain is built from TRBV20-1 and TRBJ1-5; D is unclear. Germline loops: CDR1 DFQATT, CDR2 SNEGSKA (reference sequence). With 6 bases removed from V and 3 bases from J, the gap between germline ends came to 12 bases. The CDR3 extends over 13 amino acids. CDR3 amino acids: CSARNSVNQPQHF. In DNA, the CDR3 is TGCAGTGCGAGGAACAGCGTCAATCAGCCCCAGCATTTT.

The V gene is TRBV11-2, the J gene TRBJ2-2; TRBD2 matches at 11 bases. Trimming at V came to 5 bases and at J to 7 bases, leaving 21 bases not matched to a gene. The length of the CDR3 is 20 residues. Germline V gene lookup returns CDR1 SGHAT and CDR2 FQNNGV. DNA of the CDR3: TGTGCCAGCAGCCCACCCCCCGGACTAGCGGGTCCCTCGAGGGGCGGGGAGCTGTTTTTT. Protein: CASSPPPGLAGPSRGGELFF.

V and J are TRBV19 and TRBJ2-2; D is unresolved. CDR1 is LNHDA, CDR2 SQIVND, per germline (reference sequence). The CDR3 sequence is 16 residues long. V shed 5 bases and J shed 6 bases, with 19 bases lying between them. The CDR3: CASSLMMTPGAGELFF. CDR3 DNA: TGTGCCAGTAGTCTAATGATGACCCCTGGAGCCGGGGAGCTGTTTTTT.

The V gene is TRBV28, the J gene TRBJ2-2; no clear D gene. Trimming shortened V by 10 bases and J by 5 bases, and 11 bases separated the two germline ends. This CDR3 has 12 residues. Germline V gene sequence: CDR1 MDHEN, CDR2 SYDVKM. The CDR3 nucleotides read TGTGCCACTCCGACTGTTACCGGGGAGCTGTTTTTT. Translation: CATPTVTGELFF.

The chain recombines TRBV14 with TRBJ2-1; D unclear. CDR3 size: 15 residues. Germline V gives CDR1 SGHDN, CDR2 FVKESK. V dropped 4 bases and J dropped 3 bases, with 13 bases sitting between them. The DNA of the CDR3 is TGTGCCAGCAGCCTCCGAGTAGGGATCTACAATGAGCAGTTCTTC. Residues: CASSLRVGIYNEQFF.

This clonotype has only a few counts. The genes are TRBV11-3 and TRBJ1-4, with 7 bases identical to TRBD1. CDR1 is SGHNT and CDR2 is YENEEA in the germline V gene. The CDR3 totals 13 residues. The J segment lost 7 bases and the V segment lost 6 bases, leaving 5 bases of the junction unmatched. CDR3 loop: CASRTGTVEKLFF. DNA for the CDR3: TGTGCCAGCAGGACCGGGACAGTTGAAAAACTGTTTTTT.

The table lists this clonotype with many counts. This sequence joins TRBV2 and TRBJ1-5; 7 nucleotides agree with TRBD1. The germline V gene encodes CDR1 SNHLY and CDR2 FYNNEI. The V gene end was trimmed by 4 bases and the J gene end by 6 bases; junction bases not matched to a gene: 6. There are 14 residues in the CDR3. CDR3 DNA sequence: TGTGCCAGCAGTGGGGGGACAGCAGGTCAGCCCCAGCATTTT. This sequence encodes CASSGGTAGQPQHF.

This clonotype was observed at least ten times. The chain links TRBV18 to TRBJ2-7, with 7 nucleotides matching TRBD1. This CDR3 has 14 residues. Germline V CDR1 and CDR2: KGHSH, LQKENI. The V and J ends lost 3 bases and 0 bases, in that order; junction bases with no gene match: 2. The CDR3 DNA reads as TGTGCCAGCTCACCGAGACAGGGCTCCTACGAGCAGTACTTC. It is translated as CASSPRQGSYEQYF. Complete variable domain (other parts from reference TRBV18 and TRBJ2-7): NAGVMQNPRHLVRRRGQEARLRCSPMKGHSHVYWYRQLPEEGLKFMVYLQKENIIDESGMPKERFSAEFPKEGPSILRIQQVVRGDSAAYFCASSPRQGSYEQYFGPGTRLTVT.

This clonotype was counted many times. The CDR3 DNA sequence: TGTGCCAGCAGCTTAGATCGTGGGCTAGCGGGCGTTTACGAGCAGTACTTC. It translates to CASSLDRGLAGVYEQYF. The chain combines TRBV11-2 with TRBJ2-7; TRBD2 aligns across 8 bases. The CDR3 consists of 17 residues. V shed 0 bases and J 4 bases; nucleotides not matched to a gene: 11. Germline CDR1 is SGHAT and CDR2 is FQNNGV.

V is TRBV9 and J is TRBJ2-3; D may be TRBD2 (7 bases). The CDR3 is 16 residues long. Germline lookup yields CDR1 SGDLS and CDR2 YYNGEE. Trimming took 0 bases from V and 1 from J, leaving 12 bases between them. The CDR3 DNA sequence: TGTGCCAGCAGCGTAGATTGGGAGGGGGGCACAGATACGCAGTATTTT. Its protein product is CASSVDWEGGTDTQYF.

The chain is built from TRBV7-9 and TRBJ1-2, with D unclear. CDR1 is SEHNR and CDR2 is FQNEAQ in the germline V gene (reference sequence). V was cut by 3 bases and J by 14 bases, with 13 bases left in between. This CDR3 region has 11 residues. CDR3 amino acids: CASSLFPEKTF. The CDR3 DNA follows: TGTGCCAGCAGCTTGTTTCCGGAGAAAACCTTC.

J is TRBJ2-7 and V is TRBV13; 7 bases agree with TRBD2. The V gene end was trimmed by 5 bases and the J gene end by 6 bases; junction bases not matched to a gene: 10. Germline V CDR1 and CDR2: PRHDT, FYEKMQ (reference sequence). The CDR3 loop spans 14 amino acids. CDR3 sequence reads: CASSPPGGRPEQYF. The CDR3 bases are TGTGCCAGCAGCCCCCCCGGGGGGAGGCCCGAGCAGTACTTC.

Notes on this clonotype: A clone one base away is much larger, so this may be a read error. V and J are TRBV12-3 or TRBV12-4 and TRBJ1-2; D is possibly TRBD1 (6 bases). The CDR3 has 17 amino acids. CDR3 sequence: CASAKAPIRGGKYGYAF. CDR3 DNA: TGTGCCAGCGCAAAGGCCCCCATCCGAGGGGGTAAATATGGCTACGCCTTC.

This sequence joins TRBV6-2 or TRBV6-3 and TRBJ2-1; 8 bases match TRBD2. Germline V CDR1 and CDR2: MNHEY, SVGEGT. Losses at the gene ends were 5 bases for V and 4 bases for J; bases not matched to a gene: 7. CDR3 length equals 15 residues. The CDR3 DNA follows: TGTGCCAGCAGTCTTAGCGGGATTACGTACAATGAGCAGTTCTTC. Translated, it gives CASSLSGITYNEQFF.

Points on this clonotype: A much larger clonotype is one base distant, so this may be a read error. The V call is TRBV5-1, the J call TRBJ2-1; 8 bases agree with TRBD1. This CDR3 contains 14 residues. The germline V gene has CDR1 SGHRS and CDR2 YFSETQ. As DNA, the CDR3 is TGCACCAGCAGTCGATTGGACAGGGACGATGAGCAGTTCTTC. Its protein is CTSSRLDRDDEQFF.

This clonotype was recorded at least ten times. This rearrangement joins TRBV6-1 to TRBJ2-3; no reliable D call. This CDR3 region has 13 residues. The germline V gene encodes CDR1 MNHNS and CDR2 SASEGT. V lost 4 bases to trimming and J lost 6 bases, with 11 bases between them. CDR3 in DNA: TGTGCCAGCAGTGCCAGACTCCTGGATACGCAGTATTTT. This sequence encodes CASSARLLDTQYF.

This clonotype was counted a few times. J is TRBJ1-2 and V is TRBV3-1; no clear D gene. Trimming cost V 1 base and J 0 bases, with 9 bases left between them. The germline CDR1 and CDR2 sequences are LGHDT and YNNKEL (reference sequence). This CDR3 comprises 15 residues. In nucleotides, the CDR3 is TGTGCCAGCAGCCAAGTTACGCAGGCTAACTATGGCTACACCTTC. It is translated as CASSQVTQANYGYTF.

This clonotype was observed many times. CDR3 coding DNA: TGTGCCAGCAGTATGTCTGGAGGGGTCTACAATGAGCAGTTCTTC. This translates into CASSMSGGVYNEQFF. The chain has TRBV27 and TRBJ2-1; perhaps TRBD2 as D (6 bases). The CDR3 consists of 15 residues. With 5 bases removed from V and 3 bases from J, the gap between germline ends came to 14 bases. Germline V gene lookup returns CDR1 MNHEY and CDR2 SMNVEV (reference sequence).

This clonotype was detected many times. This chain joins TRBV30 and TRBJ2-3; 8 nucleotides line up with TRBD2. V was pared by 3 bases and J by 3 bases, with 8 bases of the junction left unmatched. Germline CDR1 reads GTSNPN; CDR2 reads SVGIG (reference sequence). This CDR3 is built from 15 residues. CDR3 sequence (DNA): TGTGCCTGGAGGGGAGCGGGAGCCCTAACAGATACGCAGTATTTT. This codes for CAWRGAGALTDTQYF.

Ten or more counts support this clonotype. The CDR3 DNA is TGTGCCAGCTCACGAGAGACTAGTCCGTACAATGAGCAGTTCTTC. Its translation is CASSRETSPYNEQFF. The chain is built from TRBV18 and TRBJ2-1; D is possibly TRBD2 (6 bases). There are 15 residues in the CDR3. With 4 bases removed from V and 4 bases from J, the gap between germline ends came to 14 bases. Germline lookup yields CDR1 KGHSH and CDR2 LQKENI. Supplemented by reference TRBV18 and TRBJ2-1, the full variable domain reads NAGVMQNPRHLVRRRGQEARLRCSPMKGHSHVYWYRQLPEEGLKFMVYLQKENIIDESGMPKERFSAEFPKEGPSILRIQQVVRGDSAAYFCASSRETSPYNEQFFGPGTRLTVL.

The genes are TRBV27 and TRBJ1-2, with TRBD1 identical over 8 bases. Germline values: CDR1 MNHEY, CDR2 SMNVEV (reference sequence). Trimming at V came to 6 bases and at J to 6 bases, leaving 18 bases not matched to a gene. The CDR3 consists of 17 residues. The CDR3 sequence: CASRQPGQATRWDGYTF. CDR3 coding DNA: TGTGCCAGCAGACAACCGGGACAGGCGACACGTTGGGATGGCTACACCTTC.

The V call is TRBV6-5, the J call TRBJ1-2, with D unresolved. The V gene's germline CDR1 is MNHEY and CDR2 SVGAGI. This CDR3 comprises 12 residues. V lost 2 bases and J 7 bases, leaving 8 bases between the germline ends. The CDR3 DNA follows: TGTGCCAGCAGTTACCCGAGGGTTGGCTACACCTTC. Translation gives CASSYPRVGYTF.

This clonotype appeared a few times. This chain connects TRBV27 to TRBJ1-5, with TRBD1 identical over 8 bases. J gave up 5 bases and V 5 bases, and 14 bases lay outside the gene matches. The V gene's germline CDR1 is MNHEY and CDR2 SMNVEV (reference sequence). This CDR3 spans 17 amino acids. CDR3 sequence (DNA): TGTGCCAGCAGTCTACATGGCGGACAGGGTGCCGATCAGCCCCAGCATTTT. It is translated as CASSLHGGQGADQPQHF.